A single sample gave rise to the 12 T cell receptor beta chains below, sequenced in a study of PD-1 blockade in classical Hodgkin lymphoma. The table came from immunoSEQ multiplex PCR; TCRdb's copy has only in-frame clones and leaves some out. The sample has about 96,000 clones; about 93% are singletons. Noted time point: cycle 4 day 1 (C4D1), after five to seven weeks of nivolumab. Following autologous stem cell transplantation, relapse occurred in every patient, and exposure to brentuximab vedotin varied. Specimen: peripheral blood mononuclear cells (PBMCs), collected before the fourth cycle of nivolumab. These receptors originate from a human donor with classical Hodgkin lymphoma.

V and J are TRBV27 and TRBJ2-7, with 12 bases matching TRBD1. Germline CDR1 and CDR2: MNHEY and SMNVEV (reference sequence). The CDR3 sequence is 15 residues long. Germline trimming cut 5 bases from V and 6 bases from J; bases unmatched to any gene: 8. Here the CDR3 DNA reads TGTGCCAGCAGTAATCCGGGACAGGGGGCGAGCGAGCAGTACTTC. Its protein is CASSNPGQGASEQYF.

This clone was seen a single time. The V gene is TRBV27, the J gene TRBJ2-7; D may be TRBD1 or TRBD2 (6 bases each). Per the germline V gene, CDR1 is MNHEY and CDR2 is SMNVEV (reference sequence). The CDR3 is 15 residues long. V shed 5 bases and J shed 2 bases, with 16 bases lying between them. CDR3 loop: CASSPLPRDTYEQYF. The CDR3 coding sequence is TGTGCCAGCAGTCCCCTGCCGCGGGACACCTACGAGCAGTACTTC.

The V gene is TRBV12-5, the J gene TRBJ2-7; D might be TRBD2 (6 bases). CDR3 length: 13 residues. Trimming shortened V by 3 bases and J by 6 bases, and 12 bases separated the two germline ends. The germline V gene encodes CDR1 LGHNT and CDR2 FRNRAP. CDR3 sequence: CASGFGGLPEQYF. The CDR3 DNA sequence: TGTGCTAGTGGTTTCGGGGGACTTCCCGAGCAGTACTTC.

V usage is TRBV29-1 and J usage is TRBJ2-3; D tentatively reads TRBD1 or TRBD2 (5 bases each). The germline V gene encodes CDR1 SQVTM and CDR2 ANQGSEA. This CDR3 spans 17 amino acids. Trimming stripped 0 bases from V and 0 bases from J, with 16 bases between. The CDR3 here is CSVEDLRGGTSTDTQYF. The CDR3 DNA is TGCAGCGTTGAAGATCTTCGGGGCGGTACTAGCACAGATACGCAGTATTTT.

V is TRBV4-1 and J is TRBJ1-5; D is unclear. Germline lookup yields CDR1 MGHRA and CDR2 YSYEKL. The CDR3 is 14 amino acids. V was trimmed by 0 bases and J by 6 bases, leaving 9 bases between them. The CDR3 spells CASSQDSVVQPQHF. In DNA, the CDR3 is TGCGCCAGCAGCCAAGATAGTGTCGTTCAGCCCCAGCATTTT.

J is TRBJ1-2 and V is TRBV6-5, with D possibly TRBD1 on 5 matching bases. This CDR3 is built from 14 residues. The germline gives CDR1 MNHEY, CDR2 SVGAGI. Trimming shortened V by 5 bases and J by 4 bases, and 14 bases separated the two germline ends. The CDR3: CASSATLQGYGYTF. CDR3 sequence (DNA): TGTGCCAGCAGTGCAACCCTTCAGGGCTATGGCTACACCTTC.

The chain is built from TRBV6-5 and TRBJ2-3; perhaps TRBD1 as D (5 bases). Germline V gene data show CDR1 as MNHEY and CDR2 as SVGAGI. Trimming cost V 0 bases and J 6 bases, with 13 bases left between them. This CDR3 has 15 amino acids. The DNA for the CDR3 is TGTGCCAGCAGTTACTCGAGGACACTTTCGGATACGCAGTATTTT. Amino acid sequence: CASSYSRTLSDTQYF.

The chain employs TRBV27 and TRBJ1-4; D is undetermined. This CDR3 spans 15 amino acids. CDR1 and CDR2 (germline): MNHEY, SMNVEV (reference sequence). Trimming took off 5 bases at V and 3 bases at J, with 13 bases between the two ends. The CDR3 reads CASSDGPSSNEKLFF. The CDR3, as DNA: TGTGCCAGCAGTGATGGACCTTCCTCTAATGAAAAACTGTTTTTT.

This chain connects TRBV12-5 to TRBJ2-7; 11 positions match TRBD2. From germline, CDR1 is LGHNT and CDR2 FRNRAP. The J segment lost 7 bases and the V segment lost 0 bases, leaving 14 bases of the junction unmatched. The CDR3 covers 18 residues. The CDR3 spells CASGLVTVTSGMGMEQYF. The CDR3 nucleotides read TGTGCTAGTGGTTTGGTAACGGTGACTAGCGGGATGGGTATGGAGCAGTACTTC. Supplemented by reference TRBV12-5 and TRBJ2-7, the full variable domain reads DARVTQTPRHKVTEMGQEVTMRCQPILGHNTVFWYRQTMMQGLELLAYFRNRAPLDDSGMPKDRFSAEMPDATLATLKIQPSEPRDSAVYFCASGLVTVTSGMGMEQYFGPGTRLTVT.

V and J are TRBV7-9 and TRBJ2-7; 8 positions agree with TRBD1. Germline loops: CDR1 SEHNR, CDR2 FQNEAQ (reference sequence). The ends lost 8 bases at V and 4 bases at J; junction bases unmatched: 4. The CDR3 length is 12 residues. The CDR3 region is CASGQGKYEQYF. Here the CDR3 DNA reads TGTGCCAGCGGACAGGGAAAATACGAGCAGTACTTC.

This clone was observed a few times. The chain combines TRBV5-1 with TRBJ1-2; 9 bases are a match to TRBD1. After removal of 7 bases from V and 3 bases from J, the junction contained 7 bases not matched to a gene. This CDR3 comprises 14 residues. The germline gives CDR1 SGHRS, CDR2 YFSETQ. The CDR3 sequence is CASEDGTGHYGYTF. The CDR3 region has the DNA TGCGCCAGCGAGGACGGGACAGGGCACTATGGCTACACCTTC.

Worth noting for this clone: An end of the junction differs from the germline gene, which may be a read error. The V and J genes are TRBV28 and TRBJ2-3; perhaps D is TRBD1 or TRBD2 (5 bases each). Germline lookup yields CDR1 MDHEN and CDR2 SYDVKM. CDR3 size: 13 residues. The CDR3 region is CASSLLGPSLRIF. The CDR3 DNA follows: TGTGCCAGCAGTTTATTGGGACCCAGCCTCCGAATTTTT. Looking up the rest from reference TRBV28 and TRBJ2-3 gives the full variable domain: DVKVTQSSRYLVKRTGEKVFLECVQDMDHENMFWYRQDPGLGLRLIYFSYDVKMKEKGDIPEGYSVSREKKERFSLILESASTNQTSMYLCASSLLGPSLRIFGPGTRLTVL.